The T cell receptor (beta chain) under discussion was sequenced for a study of beta chain features in type 1 diabetes. The study, taken as a whole, reports: These data did not resolve whether HLA type affects TCRB rearrangement.

The authors reverse transcribed all of the isolated RNA, so sequencing captured expressed TCRB transcripts. TCRdb keeps only in-frame clones here, not all; method: immunoSEQ multiplex PCR. The table includes roughly 450,000 clones, over 10% detected once. Comments on this clone: Its antigen is unknown.

The CDR3 totals 17 residues. Per the germline V gene, CDR1 is SNHLY and CDR2 is FYNNEI. Trimming left V 2 bases short and J 0 bases short, with 15 bases between. V is TRBV2 and J is TRBJ2-3; no reliable D call. This clonotype originated in a woman aged 18 to 35 in good health. The sequenced material came from naive CD4+ T cells from blood. The CDR3 here is CASSESPPGVSTDTQYF. CDR3 nucleotide sequence: TGTGCCAGCAGTGAAAGTCCGCCTGGGGTTAGCACAGATACGCAGTATTTT.